The T cell receptor beta chain under discussion was sequenced for a study of PD-1 blockade in classical Hodgkin lymphoma (dated by TCRdb to 2018 to 2021). For the wider study: The study used CyTOF and TCR beta sequencing to define a peripheral blood immune signature of response to PD-1 blockade in classical Hodgkin lymphoma. Here is what the overall study found, with its caveats: Newly diagnosed patients were reported to have lower baseline TCR diversity than healthy donors, and relapsed/refractory patients were reported to have lower baseline TCR diversity still. Only a single clinical trial cohort was studied, and what caused the repertoire differences, possibly disease activity or prior therapy, remained undefined.

Genomic DNA was extracted with the Qiagen DNeasy kit from unsorted PBMCs and from negatively selected CD4+ and CD8+ fractions. Using primers that anneal to V and J segments, immunoSEQ multiplex PCR amplified the TCR beta CDR3 regions. A synthetic immune receptor repertoire was used to minimize amplification bias, and any residual bias was removed computationally once sequencing was done. Turning to the authors' computational methods: Repertoire diversity was quantified as the Shannon entropy index using custom Python scripts. Unsorted, CD4+ and CD8+ repertoires were analyzed separately, except for combined analyses in which CD4+ and CD8+ sequences were merged in silico. Sourced from immuneACCESS, this table was stored by TCRdb with only in-frame sequences that have V and J called. A share of the clones is absent; for the studies checked, an unresolved V gene accounts for under half, and the remainder has no known explanation. V, J and clone size were drawn from that table, and D and trimming were deduced from the DNA. This sample lists roughly 70,000 clones; 93% were detected once. The ten most abundant clones make up about 2.6% of the sample.

This clone has only one observation. It has no known antigen specificity. Within one base of it there is no much larger clone, and no base qualities were kept. Explained via the paper, the time point label denotes: newly diagnosed, previously untreated cHL patient sample. As a comparison group for the relapsed/refractory trial patients, PBMCs from patients with newly diagnosed, previously untreated classical Hodgkin lymphoma were sequenced. After peripheral blood was drawn into 8 mL Vacutainer Cell Preparation Tubes, PBMCs were isolated by centrifugation and then cryopreserved. The sequenced sample was peripheral blood mononuclear cells (PBMCs). The receptor comes from a human donor with classical Hodgkin lymphoma.

The nucleotide sequence is given as TGTGCCAGCAGCTTACTCCGGGGCCCCACAAACACCGGGGAGCTGTTTTTT. Its amino acids are CASSLLRGPTNTGELFF. This chain is built from TRBV7-2 and TRBJ2-2; the D gene is possibly TRBD1 or TRBD2, each agreeing over 5 bases. Relative to germline, V is 2 bases shorter and J is 2 bases shorter, with 15 bases between their ends. The CDR3 contains 17 residues, cysteine and phenylalanine counted. Only CDR3 DNA remains: 51 bases, in frame from the first base. From a lookup of the germline V gene, CDR1 and CDR2 are SGHTA and FQGNSA.